Listed below are T cell receptor beta chains from one sample, sequenced in a study of blood T cell repertoires in COVID-19. Repertoires were generated with immunoSEQ multiplex PCR, while TCRdb's copy carries only in-frame clones and drops some. The table records about 170,000 clones, approximately 90% of them present only once. Sequenced: peripheral blood. These receptors were obtained from a woman aged 50 to 60 with acute or convalescent COVID-19. Each CDR3 is given with its conserved first and last residue. D genes are given only for firm matches. Some rows mark clone size as missing; the rest say once, few, many or name a class of expanded clone.

len	v_gene	j_gene	d_gene	abundance	CDR3nt	CDR3aa
15	TRBV7-8	TRBJ2-7	NA	NA	TGTGCCAGCAGCAGCCAACAGGGTCTCTCCTACGAGCAGTACTTC	CASSSQQGLSYEQYF
14	TRBV30	TRBJ2-5	NA	NA	TGTGCCTGGAGGGAACGGGGCGGGGTGGAGACCCAGTACTTC	CAWRERGGVETQYF
13	TRBV12-3/TRBV12-4	TRBJ1-2	TRBD1	once	TGTGCCAGCAGTCCACAACAGGGGGCTGGCTACACCTTC	CASSPQQGAGYTF
15	TRBV7-9	TRBJ1-1	TRBD1	NA	TGTGCCAGCAGCTTAGCACAGGGGGTTTTTACTGAAGCTTTCTTT	CASSLAQGVFTEAFF
14	TRBV20-1	TRBJ2-3	TRBD2	NA	TGCAGTGCTAGTCAGCGGGAGTGGGTAGATACGCAGTATTTT	CSASQREWVDTQYF
15	TRBV3-1/TRBV3-2	TRBJ2-2	TRBD1	NA	TGTGCCAGCAGCCGGGACAGCTCGAACACCGGGGAGCTGTTTTTT	CASSRDSSNTGELFF
14	TRBV7-9	TRBJ1-1	NA	NA	TGTGCCAGCAGCTCAGGGGTACTGAACACTGAAGCTTTCTTT	CASSSGVLNTEAFF
18	TRBV5-6	TRBJ2-3	NA	NA	TGTGCCAGCAGCTCCCTGGCATTTGTCGGGAGTGTAGCAGATACGCAGTATTTT	CASSSLAFVGSVADTQYF
15	TRBV7-2	TRBJ2-5	TRBD1	NA	TGTGCCAGCAGCTCAACAGGGGGCGCAGGAAAGACCCAGTACTTC	CASSSTGGAGKTQYF
11	TRBV10-3	TRBJ1-1	NA	NA	TGTGCCATCACTCGGGGGGCTGAAGCTTTCTTT	CAITRGAEAFF
11	TRBV21-1	TRBJ2-7	NA	NA	TGTGCCAGCAGCAAATCTCTCGAGCAGTACTTC	CASSKSLEQYF
17	TRBV7-6	TRBJ1-3	NA	NA	TGTGCCAGCAGCTTAGTTCCGGGTTCGGTTCCGGGAAACACCATATATTTT	CASSLVPGSVPGNTIYF
15	TRBV5-1	TRBJ1-3	NA	NA	TGCGCCAGCAGCTCGGGACATACCTCTGGAAACACCATATATTTT	CASSSGHTSGNTIYF
17	TRBV6-1	TRBJ2-6	NA	NA	TGTGCCAGCAGTGAAGCGGAGACTTCACCTGGGGCCAACGTCCTGACTTTC	CASSEAETSPGANVLTF
14	TRBV2	TRBJ1-4	NA	NA	TGTGCCAGCAGTGAATACAGTGATAATGAAAAACTGTTTTTT	CASSEYSDNEKLFF
16	TRBV7-9	TRBJ2-7	TRBD2	NA	TGTGCCAGCAGCCCCAGACTAGCGGCATTGACCTACGAGCAGTACTTC	CASSPRLAALTYEQYF
15	TRBV29-1	TRBJ1-5	TRBD1	NA	TGCAGCGTTGCAACCGGGACAGGGAACAATCAGCCCCAGCATTTT	CSVATGTGNNQPQHF
14	TRBV5-4	TRBJ2-3	NA	NA	TGTGCCAGCAAGGGGGGAGGGTTGGAAGATACGCAGTATTTT	CASKGGGLEDTQYF
12	TRBV3-1/TRBV3-2	TRBJ1-2	NA	NA	TGTGCCAGCAGCCAAGCTCGGGATGGCTACACCTTC	CASSQARDGYTF
14	TRBV18	TRBJ1-1	TRBD1	NA	TGTGCCAGCTCATCGACAGGGGCGGACACTGAAGCTTTCTTT	CASSSTGADTEAFF
15	TRBV10-3	TRBJ1-5	TRBD1	NA	TGTGCCATCAGTGCTGACAGGGTAGGAAATCAGCCCCAGCATTTT	CAISADRVGNQPQHF
15	TRBV24-1	TRBJ2-7	NA	NA	TGTGCCACTACCCTCGCAGGCCCCACCCGCTACGAGCAGTACTTC	CATTLAGPTRYEQYF
14	TRBV2	TRBJ2-7	NA	NA	TGTGCCAGCAGCAATCAAGGGCAGGGCTACGAGCAGTACTTC	CASSNQGQGYEQYF
16	TRBV10-2	TRBJ2-3	TRBD2	NA	TGCGCCAGCAGTGAGTGGGTGGCGGGAGTTCCAGATACGCAGTATTTT	CASSEWVAGVPDTQYF
14	TRBV6-5	TRBJ2-5	TRBD2	once	TGTGCCAGCACCCGTAGCGGGATTGGGGAGACCCAGTACTTC	CASTRSGIGETQYF
16	TRBV3-1/TRBV3-2	TRBJ2-2	NA	once	TGTGCCAGCAGCCCCTGGGGACAAACGGACACCGGGGAGCTGTTTTTT	CASSPWGQTDTGELFF
13	TRBV5-4	TRBJ2-5	NA	few	TGTGCCAGCAGCTCTGACCGACTCTCGGCCCAGTACTTC	CASSSDRLSAQYF
14	TRBV7-9	TRBJ2-5	NA	NA	TGTGCCAGCAGCTTAACACAGGGCCAAGAGACCCAGTACTTC	CASSLTQGQETQYF
13	TRBV30	TRBJ1-2	NA	few	TGTGCCTGGAGTCATGGTCACACGGAGGGCTACACCTTC	CAWSHGHTEGYTF
15	TRBV6-5	TRBJ2-2	NA	NA	TGTGCCAGCAGTTACTCTTCCTCGAACACCGGGGAGCTGTTTTTT	CASSYSSSNTGELFF
15	TRBV6-1	TRBJ1-3	TRBD1	NA	TGTGCCAGCAGTGAGGGACAGGGCCTTGGAAACACCATATATTTT	CASSEGQGLGNTIYF
16	TRBV25-1	TRBJ1-1	NA	NA	TGTGCCAGCAGTGAATGGGCGTTACAGGGTTACACTGAAGCTTTCTTT	CASSEWALQGYTEAFF
13	TRBV7-8	TRBJ2-7	TRBD1	NA	TGTGCCAGCAGCTTCGGACAGGAAGACGAGCAGTACTTC	CASSFGQEDEQYF
16	TRBV4-1	TRBJ1-1	TRBD1	NA	TGCGCCAGCAGCCGGGGACAGGGGGGTAGAAACACTGAAGCTTTCTTT	CASSRGQGGRNTEAFF
13	TRBV6-2/TRBV6-3	TRBJ1-5	NA	NA	TGTGCCAGCACCCCCGGGGGGCCTCAGCCCCAGCATTTT	CASTPGGPQPQHF
17	TRBV7-9	TRBJ1-5	NA	NA	TGTGCCAGCAGCTTTACCCAAGGCGGGGGTCGCAATCAGCCCCAGCATTTT	CASSFTQGGGRNQPQHF
9	TRBV12-5	TRBJ2-1	NA	NA	TGTGCTAGTGGTCTTAGAGGGTTCTTC	CASGLRGFF
14	TRBV11-2	TRBJ1-6	NA	NA	TGTGCCAGCAGCCCCCCGAGCCCAAATTCACCCCTCCACTTT	CASSPPSPNSPLHF
13	TRBV5-6	TRBJ2-7	TRBD2	NA	TGTGCCAGCAGCTTGCGGGGGGGCTCCGAGCAGTACTTC	CASSLRGGSEQYF
14	TRBV7-9	TRBJ2-7	TRBD2	NA	TGTGCCAGCAGCTTGGGCGGGGGGTTCTACGAGCAGTACTTC	CASSLGGGFYEQYF
14	TRBV27	TRBJ2-7	NA	NA	TGTGCCAGCAGTTCATCAGGGGTCCCCAACGAGCAGTACTTC	CASSSSGVPNEQYF
17	TRBV25-1	TRBJ2-1	TRBD2	NA	TGTGCCAGCAGTGATGATTCGGGCGGGGGAAGATACAATGAGCAGTTCTTC	CASSDDSGGGRYNEQFF
18	TRBV7-3	TRBJ2-1	TRBD2	few	TGTGCCAGCAGCTTAAAGATCCCCGCTAGCGGGGCATACAATGAGCAGTTCTTC	CASSLKIPASGAYNEQFF
12	TRBV29-1	TRBJ1-2	TRBD1	NA	TGCAGCGGGCAGACAGGGAACTATGGCTACACCTTC	CSGQTGNYGYTF
14	TRBV5-1	TRBJ1-1	NA	NA	TGCGCCAGCAGCTTGGTTCAGGTGAACACTGAAGCTTTCTTT	CASSLVQVNTEAFF